This note documents a single TCR beta chain sequence. A v3.0 immunoSEQ assay was performed at survey level. The data were produced by immunoSEQ multiplex PCR, yet TCRdb's version contains in-frame clones alone and is incomplete. This table holds tens of thousands of clones, 65% to 90% found once. This sample was included in a study of long-term antiretroviral therapy in people with HIV. V lost 8 bases and J lost 8; bases outside the gene matches: 11. Germline CDR1 SNHLY, CDR2 FYNNEI. This CDR3 has 14 amino acids. The sequenced sample was unsorted PBMCs, obtained 0.1 years before starting antiretroviral therapy. This receptor was identified in a man younger than 30 with HIV. The chain combines TRBV2 with TRBJ2-1, with TRBD2 identical over 8 bases. This chain's CDR3 is CASFGTRVVDEQFF. CDR3 coding DNA: TGTGCCAGCTTCGGGACTAGAGTTGTCGATGAGCAGTTCTTC. Based on the CDR3 plus reference TRBV2 and TRBJ2-1, the full variable domain is EPEVTQTPSHQVTQMGQEVILRCVPISNHLYFYWYRQILGQKVEFLVSFYNNEISEKSEIFDDQFSVERPDGSNFTLKIRSTKLEDSAMYFCASFGTRVVDEQFFGPGTRLTVL.